The 19 T cell receptor beta chains listed next were all sequenced from one sample in a study of blood T cell repertoires in COVID-19 (dated by TCRdb to about 2020). The library was generated by the immunoSEQ multiplex PCR assay. The source is immuneACCESS, and TCRdb retained only in-frame sequences with V and J called. Part of the clones is not carried over; for the studies checked, unresolved V genes explain less than half of this, and the remainder is unexplained. The sample table shows 350,000 to 400,000 clones, and more than 85% are seen once. 0.86% of the sample is held by the ten biggest clonotypes. Sequencing was performed on PBMCs or T cells enriched from blood (not recorded which). The receptors shown here come from a woman aged 40 to 55 who had been exposed to COVID-19.

A single count supports this clone. V gene TRBV7-3 combines with J gene TRBJ2-5; D might be TRBD1 (6 bases). Trimming removed 2 bases at V and 4 bases at J, with 8 bases between. CDR1 and CDR2 from the germline V gene are SGHTA and FQGTGA. The CDR3 extends over 13 amino acids. This CDR3 is CASSLGDTETQYF. CDR3 nucleotide sequence: TGTGCCAGCAGCTTAGGGGACACAGAGACCCAGTACTTC.

V gene TRBV5-1 combines with J gene TRBJ1-1, with a tentative D call TRBD1 (5 bases). CDR3 length equals 17 residues. V was trimmed by 0 bases and J by 1 base, leaving 16 bases between them. From germline, CDR1 is SGHRS and CDR2 YFSETQ. CDR3 nucleotides: TGCGCCAGCAGCTTGGAGACCAGGGTGATTGGGAACACTGAAGCTTTCTTT. This translates into CASSLETRVIGNTEAFF.

This clone was observed once. The rearrangement links TRBV6-5 to TRBJ1-6; 7 bases are a match to TRBD1. Germline CDR1 is MNHEY and CDR2 is SVGAGI. The trim removed 4 bases at V and 0 bases at J, leaving 3 bases unmatched. The CDR3 contains 16 residues. CDR3 sequence: CASSLAGGSYNSPLHF. CDR3 sequence (DNA): TGTGCCAGCAGTTTAGCAGGGGGCTCCTATAATTCACCCCTCCACTTT.

This chain uses TRBV19 with TRBJ2-5; 7 nucleotides align to TRBD1. V lost 4 bases to trimming and J lost 0 bases; unmatched junction nucleotides: 5. The germline V gene has CDR1 LNHDA and CDR2 SQIVND (reference sequence). CDR3 length: 15 amino acids. The CDR3 loop is CASSRDSRYQETQYF. The CDR3, as DNA: TGTGCCAGTAGTAGGGACAGCCGATACCAAGAGACCCAGTACTTC.

In its sample, this clone was seen a few times. This sequence joins TRBV7-3 and TRBJ2-3; 9 bases line up with TRBD2. The germline V gene has CDR1 SGHTA and CDR2 FQGTGA. There are 14 residues in the CDR3. J lost 0 bases, V lost 8 bases, and 3 bases had no gene match. The CDR3: CASGAGGSTDTQYF. The CDR3 DNA follows: TGTGCCAGCGGAGCGGGAGGAAGCACAGATACGCAGTATTTT. The whole variable domain, remainder taken from reference TRBV7-3 and TRBJ2-3, is GAGVSQTPSNKVTEKGKYVELRCDPISGHTALYWYRQSLGQGPEFLIYFQGTGAADDSGLPNDRFFAVRPEGSVSTLKIQRTERGDSAVYLCASGAGGSTDTQYFGPGTRLTVL.

V is TRBV2 and J is TRBJ1-3; D remains ambiguous. CDR3 length: 16 residues. Trimming cost V 6 bases and J 2 bases, with 17 bases left between them. In germline, CDR1 is SNHLY, CDR2 FYNNEI. In DNA form, the CDR3 reads TGTGCCAGCAGAGGAGGAGGGAGCGGAGCTGGAAACACCATATATTTT. It specifies CASRGGGSGAGNTIYF.

The table lists this clone with a few counts. This sequence joins TRBV14 and TRBJ2-1, with TRBD2 matching 12 bases. The CDR3 consists of 18 residues. The trim removed 0 bases at V and 9 bases at J, leaving 12 bases unmatched. Germline V CDR1 and CDR2: SGHDN, FVKESK. The CDR3 DNA follows: TGTGCCAGCAGCCAAGAATGGTCCGGGACTAGCGGGTTTTCTGAGCAGTTCTTC. This translates into CASSQEWSGTSGFSEQFF.

The chain has TRBV5-1 and TRBJ2-3; D is perhaps TRBD2 (6 bases). The CDR3 totals 13 residues. Trimming took off 1 base at V and 8 bases at J, with 11 bases between the two ends. CDR1 is SGHRS, CDR2 YFSETQ, per germline. This chain's CDR3 is CASSLSSASTQYF. The DNA of the CDR3 is TGCGCCAGCAGCTTGTCTAGCGCTAGTACGCAGTATTTT.

The chain couples TRBV2 to TRBJ1-6; D possibly corresponds to TRBD1 (5 bases). Trimming pared 4 bases from V and 12 bases from J, leaving 13 bases between. This CDR3 contains 13 residues. CDR1 and CDR2 from the germline V gene are SNHLY and FYNNEI. The CDR3 sequence is CASSGAWGVPLHF. The CDR3 DNA follows: TGTGCCAGCAGTGGAGCTTGGGGCGTACCCCTCCACTTT.

The rearrangement links TRBV5-1 to TRBJ2-7; perhaps TRBD2 as D (5 bases). CDR1 and CDR2 from the germline V gene are SGHRS and YFSETQ. This CDR3 has 14 amino acids. Trimming took 0 bases from V and 4 from J, leaving 11 bases between them. Written as DNA, the CDR3 is TGCGCCAGCAGCTTGGTTCCTAGCACTTACGAGCAGTACTTC. Its protein product is CASSLVPSTYEQYF.

The rearrangement joins TRBV6-5 to TRBJ1-1, with D maybe TRBD1 (5 bases). Germline assignment: CDR1 MNHEY and CDR2 SVGAGI. The V end lost 0 bases, the J end lost 4 bases, and 12 bases lay between the germline ends. This CDR3 has 15 amino acids. This CDR3 is CASSYSPGMGTEAFF. In DNA form, the CDR3 reads TGTGCCAGCAGTTACTCTCCAGGGATGGGCACTGAAGCTTTCTTT.

This clone was seen once. V and J are TRBV24-1 and TRBJ2-5; 10 nucleotides agree with TRBD2. V trimming: 3 bases; J trimming: 3 bases; junction bases outside the gene matches: 6. Germline CDR1 KGHDR, CDR2 SFDVKD. CDR3 size: 16 residues. CDR3 in DNA: TGTGCCACCAGTGATCCCGGGACTAGCGCAGAAGAGACCCAGTACTTC. It specifies CATSDPGTSAEETQYF.

This chain joins TRBV7-9 and TRBJ1-3; perhaps TRBD1 as D (6 bases). Per the germline V gene, CDR1 is SEHNR and CDR2 is FQNEAQ (reference sequence). Deletions cut 5 bases from V and 4 bases from J, with 12 bases between. This CDR3 spans 14 amino acids. Written as DNA, the CDR3 is TGTGCCAGCAGCGAGCAAGGACAGGGAAACACCATATATTTT. This sequence encodes CASSEQGQGNTIYF.

The chain combines TRBV7-3 with TRBJ2-1; 12 nucleotides agree with TRBD1. The CDR3 runs to 18 residues. V gave up 0 bases and J gave up 7 bases; unmatched junction bases: 10. The germline V gene has CDR1 SGHTA and CDR2 FQGTGA. CDR3 residues: CASSLTSSGTGGMNEQFF. The CDR3 DNA follows: TGTGCCAGCAGCTTAACGTCCTCCGGGACAGGGGGCATGAATGAGCAGTTCTTC. The whole variable domain, remainder taken from reference TRBV7-3 and TRBJ2-1, is GAGVSQTPSNKVTEKGKYVELRCDPISGHTALYWYRQSLGQGPEFLIYFQGTGAADDSGLPNDRFFAVRPEGSVSTLKIQRTERGDSAVYLCASSLTSSGTGGMNEQFFGPGTRLTVL.

This clone was observed a handful of times. The chain couples TRBV3-1 (or the pseudogene TRBV3-2) to TRBJ1-1, with D tentatively TRBD1 (6 bases). V shed 1 base and J shed 3 bases, with 15 bases lying between them. This CDR3 comprises 16 residues. In germline, CDR1 is LGHDT, CDR2 YNNKEL (reference sequence). CDR3 sequence (DNA): TGTGCCAGCAGCCAAGGGGATCAGGGGATCTACACTGAAGCTTTCTTT. Its protein is CASSQGDQGIYTEAFF.

This clone appeared once. The J gene is TRBJ1-6, the V gene TRBV9, with D unresolved. The CDR3 has 13 amino acids. Germline V lookup: CDR1 SGDLS, CDR2 YYNGEE. The V end was cut by 0 bases, the J end by 6 bases, with 4 bases between. The CDR3 region is CASSVGGNSPLHF. The CDR3 bases are TGTGCCAGCAGCGTAGGCGGTAATTCACCCCTCCACTTT.

This clone was counted once. One end of the junction fails to match germline, which may point to a read error. This chain joins TRBV7-7 and TRBJ2-7, with D perhaps TRBD1 (7 bases). In germline, CDR1 is SSHAT, CDR2 FNYEAQ (reference sequence). The CDR3 loop spans 15 amino acids. The CDR3 DNA is TGTGCTAGCAGCAAAGCCGCGGGACAGCGCTACGAGCAGTACTTC. Protein: CASSKAAGQRYEQYF. Supplemented by reference TRBV7-7 and TRBJ2-7, the full variable domain reads GAGVSQSPRYKVTKRGQDVTLRCDPISSHATLYWYQQALGQGPEFLTYFNYEAQPDKSGLPSDRFSAERPEGSISTLTIQRTEQRDSAMYRCASSKAAGQRYEQYFGPGTRLTVT.

This clone came up once. The J gene is TRBJ2-5, the V gene TRBV6-4, with 12 bases that match TRBD2. The germline gives CDR1 MRHNA, CDR2 SNTAGT. The CDR3 loop spans 16 amino acids. Trimming took 4 bases from V and 5 from J; bases not matched to a gene: 8. The CDR3 coding sequence is TGTGCCAGCAGTGCTACTAGCGGGAGGTTTTGCGAGACCCAGTACTTC. It specifies CASSATSGRFCETQYF.

The gene calls are TRBV29-1 and TRBJ1-2; unclear D gene. Germline CDR1 SQVTM, CDR2 ANQGSEA. With 0 bases removed from V and 7 bases from J, the gap between germline ends came to 9 bases. This CDR3 comprises 12 residues. The CDR3 loop reads CSVEDLGGGYTF. In DNA form, the CDR3 reads TGCAGCGTTGAAGATCTTGGCGGTGGCTACACCTTC.